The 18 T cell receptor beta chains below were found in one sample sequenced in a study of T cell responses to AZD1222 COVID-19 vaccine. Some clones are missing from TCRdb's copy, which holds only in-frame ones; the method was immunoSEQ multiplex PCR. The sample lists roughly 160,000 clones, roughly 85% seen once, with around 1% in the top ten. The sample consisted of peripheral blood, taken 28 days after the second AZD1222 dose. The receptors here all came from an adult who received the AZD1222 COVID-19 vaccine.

CDR3 nucleotide sequence: TGTGCCAGCAGTGGGGCAGCACGGACTGAAGCTTTCTTT. This gives the protein CASSGAARTEAFF. The chain uses TRBV2 and TRBJ1-1; D remains unclear. CDR3 length: 13 residues. The V gene lost 4 bases and the J gene lost 5 bases, with 11 bases spanning the gap. CDR1 is SNHLY and CDR2 is FYNNEI in the germline V gene.

DNA for the CDR3: TGTGCCAGCAGTTTAGCTTTGGATCAGCCCCAGCATTTT. Protein: CASSLALDQPQHF. The V and J genes are TRBV12-3 or TRBV12-4 and TRBJ1-5; D is unclear. The germline V and J ends were trimmed by 0 bases and 5 bases, with 5 bases remaining between them. This CDR3 is 13 amino acids long.

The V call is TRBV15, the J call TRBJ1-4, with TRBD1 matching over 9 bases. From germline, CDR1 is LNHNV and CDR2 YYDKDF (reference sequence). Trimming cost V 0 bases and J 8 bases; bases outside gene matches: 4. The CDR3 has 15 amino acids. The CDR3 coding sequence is TGTGCCACCAGCAGAGAGGACAGGGGTCGAGAAAAACTGTTTTTT. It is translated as CATSREDRGREKLFF.

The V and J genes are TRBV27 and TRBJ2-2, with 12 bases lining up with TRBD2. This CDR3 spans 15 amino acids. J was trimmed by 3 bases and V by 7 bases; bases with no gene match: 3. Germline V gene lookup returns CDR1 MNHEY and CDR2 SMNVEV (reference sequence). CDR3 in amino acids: CASKLAGGDTGELFF. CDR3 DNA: TGTGCCAGCAAACTAGCGGGGGGAGACACCGGGGAGCTGTTTTTT.

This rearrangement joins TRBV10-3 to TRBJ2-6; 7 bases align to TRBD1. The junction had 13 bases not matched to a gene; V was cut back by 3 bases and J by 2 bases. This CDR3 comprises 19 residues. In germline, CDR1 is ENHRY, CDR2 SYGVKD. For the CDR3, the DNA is TGTGCCATCAGTGAACCCAGGGACAGCTGGGGAACTGGGGCCAACGTCCTGACTTTC. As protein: CAISEPRDSWGTGANVLTF.

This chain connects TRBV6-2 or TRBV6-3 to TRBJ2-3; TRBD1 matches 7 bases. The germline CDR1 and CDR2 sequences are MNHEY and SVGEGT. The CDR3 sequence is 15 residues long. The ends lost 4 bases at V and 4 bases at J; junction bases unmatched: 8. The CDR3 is CASSWTGVFADTQYF. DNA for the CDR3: TGTGCCAGCAGTTGGACAGGAGTCTTTGCAGATACGCAGTATTTT.

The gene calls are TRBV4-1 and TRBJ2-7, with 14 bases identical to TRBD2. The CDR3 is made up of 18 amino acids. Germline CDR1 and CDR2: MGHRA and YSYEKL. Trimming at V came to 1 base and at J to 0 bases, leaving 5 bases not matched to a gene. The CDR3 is CASSQGLAGGTLSYEQYF. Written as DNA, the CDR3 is TGCGCCAGCAGCCAAGGACTAGCGGGGGGGACCCTCTCCTACGAGCAGTACTTC.

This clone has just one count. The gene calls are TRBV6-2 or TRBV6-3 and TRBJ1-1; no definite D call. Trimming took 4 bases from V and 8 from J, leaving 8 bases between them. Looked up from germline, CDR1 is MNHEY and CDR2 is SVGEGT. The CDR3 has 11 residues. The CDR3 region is CASSFPGEAFF. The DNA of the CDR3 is TGTGCCAGCAGTTTTCCGGGGGAAGCTTTCTTT.

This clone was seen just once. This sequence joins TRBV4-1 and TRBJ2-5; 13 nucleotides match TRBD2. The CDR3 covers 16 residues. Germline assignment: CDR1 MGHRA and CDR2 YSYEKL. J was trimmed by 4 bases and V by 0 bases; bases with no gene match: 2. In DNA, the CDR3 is TGCGCCAGCAGCCAAGAGCGGACTAGCGGGGGAGAGACCCAGTACTTC. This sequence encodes CASSQERTSGGETQYF.

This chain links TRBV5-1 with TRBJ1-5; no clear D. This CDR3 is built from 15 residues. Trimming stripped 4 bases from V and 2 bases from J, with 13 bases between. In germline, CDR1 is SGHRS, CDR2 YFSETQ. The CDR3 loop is CASSPSGNGNQPQHF. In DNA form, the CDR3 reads TGCGCCAGCAGCCCGTCGGGGAATGGCAATCAGCCCCAGCATTTT. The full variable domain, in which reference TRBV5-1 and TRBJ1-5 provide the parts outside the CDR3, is KAGVTQTPRYLIKTRGQQVTLSCSPISGHRSVSWYQQTPGQGLQFLFEYFSETQRNKGNFPGRFSGRQFSNSRSEMNVSTLELGDSALYLCASSPSGNGNQPQHFGDGTRLSIL.

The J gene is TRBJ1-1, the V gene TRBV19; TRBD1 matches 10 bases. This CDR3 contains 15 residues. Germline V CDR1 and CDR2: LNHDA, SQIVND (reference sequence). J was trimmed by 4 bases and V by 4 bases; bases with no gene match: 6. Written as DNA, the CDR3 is TGTGCCAGTAGTACCGCTCGGGACAGGGGCACTGAAGCTTTCTTT. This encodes CASSTARDRGTEAFF.

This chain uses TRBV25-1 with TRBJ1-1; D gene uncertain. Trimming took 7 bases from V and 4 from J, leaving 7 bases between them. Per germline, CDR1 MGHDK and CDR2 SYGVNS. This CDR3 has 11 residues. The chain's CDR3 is CASKRATEAFF. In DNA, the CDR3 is TGTGCCAGCAAAAGGGCCACTGAAGCTTTCTTT.

CDR3: CASSPTLQGVDYGYTF. The CDR3 DNA reads as TGCGCCAGCAGCCCTACACTTCAGGGGGTGGACTATGGCTACACCTTC. This chain connects TRBV5-1 to TRBJ1-2; 7 nucleotides agree with TRBD1. J was trimmed by 3 bases and V by 4 bases; bases with no gene match: 12. The length of the CDR3 is 16 residues. Germline CDR1 is SGHRS and CDR2 is YFSETQ.

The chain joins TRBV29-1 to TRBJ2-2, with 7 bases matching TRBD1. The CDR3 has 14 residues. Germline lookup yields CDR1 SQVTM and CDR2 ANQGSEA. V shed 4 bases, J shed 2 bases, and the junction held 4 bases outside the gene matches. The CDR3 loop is CSVGTGSNTGELFF. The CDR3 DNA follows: TGCAGCGTTGGGACAGGTTCCAACACCGGGGAGCTGTTTTTT.

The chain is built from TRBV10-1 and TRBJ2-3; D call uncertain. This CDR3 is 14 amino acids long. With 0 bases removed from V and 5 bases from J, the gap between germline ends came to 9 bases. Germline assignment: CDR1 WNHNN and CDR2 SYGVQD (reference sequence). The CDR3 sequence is CASSESGPIDTQYF. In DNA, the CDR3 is TGCGCCAGCAGTGAGTCGGGCCCGATAGATACGCAGTATTTT.

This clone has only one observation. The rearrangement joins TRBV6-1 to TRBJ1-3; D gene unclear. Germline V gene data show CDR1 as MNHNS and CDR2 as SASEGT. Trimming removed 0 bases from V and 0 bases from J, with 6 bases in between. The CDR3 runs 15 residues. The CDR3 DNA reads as TGTGCCAGCAGTGAAGCTGCCGCCTCTGGAAACACCATATATTTT. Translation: CASSEAAASGNTIYF.

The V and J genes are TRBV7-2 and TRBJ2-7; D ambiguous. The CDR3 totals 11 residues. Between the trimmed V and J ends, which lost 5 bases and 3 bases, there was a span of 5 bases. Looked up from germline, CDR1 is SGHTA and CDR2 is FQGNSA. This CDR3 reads CASSDLYEQYF. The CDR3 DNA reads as TGTGCCAGCAGCGACCTCTACGAGCAGTACTTC. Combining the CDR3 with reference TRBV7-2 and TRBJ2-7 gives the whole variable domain GAGVSQSPSNKVTEKGKDVELRCDPISGHTALYWYRQSLGQGLEFLIYFQGNSAPDKSGLPSDRFSAERTGGSVSTLTIQRTQQEDSAVYLCASSDLYEQYFGPGTRLTVT.

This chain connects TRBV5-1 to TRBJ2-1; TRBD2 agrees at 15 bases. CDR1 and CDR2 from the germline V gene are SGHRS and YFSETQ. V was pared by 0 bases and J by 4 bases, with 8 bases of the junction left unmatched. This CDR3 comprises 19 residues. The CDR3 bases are TGCGCCAGCAGCTTGGCCGAAGGACTAGCGGGGGGGAAATACAATGAGCAGTTCTTC. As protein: CASSLAEGLAGGKYNEQFF. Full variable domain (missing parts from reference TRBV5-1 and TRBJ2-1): KAGVTQTPRYLIKTRGQQVTLSCSPISGHRSVSWYQQTPGQGLQFLFEYFSETQRNKGNFPGRFSGRQFSNSRSEMNVSTLELGDSALYLCASSLAEGLAGGKYNEQFFGPGTRLTVL.